This TCR beta chain was recovered during a study of regulatory T cells in long-lasting Graves disease. Notes on the study in general: The TCR repertoire of persistent Graves' patients was less diverse than that of newly diagnosed ones. Examination was confined to peripheral blood, excluding thyroid tissue.

Time point meaning: persistent/refractory GD, antithyroid drugs over 5 years with positive TRAb. Scientists built the TCR library using RNA that was extracted from PBMCs. Staff drew nine milliliters of peripheral blood into EDTA tubes. The V end was cut by 0 bases, the J end by 9 bases, with 8 bases between. The germline V gene encodes CDR1 SQVTM and CDR2 ANQGSEA. CDR3 length equals 11 residues. Arm-PCR of CDR3 regions and iRepertoire HTBI primers were the basis on which TCR beta libraries were built. Each CDR3 protein gets one entry after TCRdb re-called the multiplex PCR reads with MiXCR. Found here are over 450,000 distinct CDR3 sequences, roughly 21% of them singletons; the top ten hold 6.5% to 9%. As concerns this clonotype: Its antigen is not identified.

The sample consisted of peripheral blood mononuclear cells (PBMCs), taken when the disease was refractory, from a patient treated with antithyroid drugs. V gene TRBV29-1 combines with J gene TRBJ1-1; D ambiguous. The receptor was isolated from a female donor with Graves disease. CDR3 protein: CSVEDIGKAFF. Here the CDR3 DNA reads TGCAGCGTTGAAGACATTGGGAAAGCTTTCTTT.